This T cell receptor beta chain was captured by sequencing in a study of post-analysis software for immune sequencing data. About the study: Some patients lacked subtype; others had relapsing-remitting, secondary progressive or progressive-relapsing disease.

Whole-study results and caveats: Normalized Chao1 diversity was significantly lower in multiple sclerosis patients than in controls. Comparison of patients with controls showed five TRBV segments more frequent in patients, TRBV5-6, TRBV5-1 and TRBV20-1 among them.

TCR beta cDNA libraries included unique molecular identifiers. Out of 1 to 10 million T cells, a few hundred thousand cDNA molecules were generated. TCRdb analysed the PCR reads with MiXCR anew, one entry per CDR3 protein. The sample has more than 450,000 distinct CDR3 sequences; less than 40% are singletons. This clonotype was seen a handful of times. Its antigen remains unknown. Germline V lookup: CDR1 DFQATT, CDR2 SNEGSKA (reference sequence). The CDR3 consists of 13 residues. V was clipped by 6 bases and J by 3 bases; unmatched bases: 4. This clonotype was sampled from a girl aged 2-17 years with multiple sclerosis. Sequencing was performed on blood. V gene TRBV20-1 combines with J gene TRBJ2-4, with 8 bases aligning to TRBD1. CDR3 amino acids: CSALDRDKNIQYF. The CDR3 nucleotides are TGCAGTGCCCTGGACAGGGACAAAAACATTCAGTACTTC.